This TCR beta chain was identified in a study of blood T cell repertoires in COVID-19. This CDR3 spans 15 amino acids. The V gene end was trimmed by 6 bases and the J gene end by 0 bases; junction bases not matched to a gene: 3. Germline CDR1 reads ENHRY; CDR2 reads SYGVKD. The method was immunoSEQ multiplex PCR; TCRdb's version includes in-frame clones alone and lacks a portion of them. The repertoire has some 200,000 clones, around nine tenths of them found once; the top ten carry about an eighth. This sequence was found in a woman in her seventies with COVID-19, enrolled during active disease. The chain uses TRBV10-3 and TRBJ1-4, with TRBD1 identical over 8 bases. The sample was peripheral blood. CDR3 region: CAISDRGATNEKLFF. The CDR3 DNA follows: TGTGCCATCAGCGACAGGGGAGCAACTAATGAAAAACTGTTTTTT.